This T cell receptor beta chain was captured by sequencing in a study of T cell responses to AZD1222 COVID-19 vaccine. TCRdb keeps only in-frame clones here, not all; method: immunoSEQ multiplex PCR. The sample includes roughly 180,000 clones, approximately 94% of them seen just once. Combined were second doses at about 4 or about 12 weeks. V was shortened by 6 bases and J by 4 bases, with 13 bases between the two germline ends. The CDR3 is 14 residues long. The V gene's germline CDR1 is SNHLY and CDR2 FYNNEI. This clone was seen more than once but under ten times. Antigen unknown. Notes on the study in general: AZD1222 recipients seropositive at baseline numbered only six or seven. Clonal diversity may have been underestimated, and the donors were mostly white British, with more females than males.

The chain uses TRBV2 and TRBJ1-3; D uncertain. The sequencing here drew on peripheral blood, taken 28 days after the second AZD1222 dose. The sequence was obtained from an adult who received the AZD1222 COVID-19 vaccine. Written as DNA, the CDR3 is TGTGCCAGCAGCCGGCCCACCGCCGGAAACACCATATATTTT. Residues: CASSRPTAGNTIYF.